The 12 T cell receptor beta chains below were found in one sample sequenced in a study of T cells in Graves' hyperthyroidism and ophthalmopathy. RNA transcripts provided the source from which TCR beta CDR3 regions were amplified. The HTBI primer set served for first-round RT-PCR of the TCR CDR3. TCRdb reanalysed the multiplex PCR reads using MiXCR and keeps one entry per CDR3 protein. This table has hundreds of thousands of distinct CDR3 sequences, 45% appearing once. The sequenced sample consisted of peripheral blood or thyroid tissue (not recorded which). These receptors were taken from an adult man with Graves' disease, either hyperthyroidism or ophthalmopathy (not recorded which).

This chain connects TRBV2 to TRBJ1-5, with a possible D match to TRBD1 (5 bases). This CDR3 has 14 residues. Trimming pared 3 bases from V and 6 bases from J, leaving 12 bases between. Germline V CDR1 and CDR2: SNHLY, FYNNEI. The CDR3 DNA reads TGTGCCAGCAGTGATTTAGCAGGGACTCAGCCCCAGCATTTT. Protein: CASSDLAGTQPQHF.

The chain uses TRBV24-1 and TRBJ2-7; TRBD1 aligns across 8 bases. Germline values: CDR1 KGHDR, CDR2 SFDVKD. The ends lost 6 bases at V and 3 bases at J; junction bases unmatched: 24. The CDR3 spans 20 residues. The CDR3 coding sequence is TGTGCCACCAGTCACCATGGTCCCGTGACAGGGGTCGAGTCTTACTACGAGCAGTACTTC. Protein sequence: CATSHHGPVTGVESYYEQYF.

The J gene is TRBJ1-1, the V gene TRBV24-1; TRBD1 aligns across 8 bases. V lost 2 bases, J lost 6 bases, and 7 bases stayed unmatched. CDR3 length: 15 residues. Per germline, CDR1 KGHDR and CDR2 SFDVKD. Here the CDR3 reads CATSDSQTGDAEAFF. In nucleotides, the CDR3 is TGTGCCACCAGTGATTCGCAGACAGGGGATGCTGAAGCTTTCTTT.

The CDR3 loop reads CSASAVEETQYF. The DNA for the CDR3 is TGCAGTGCTAGTGCGGTGGAAGAGACCCAGTACTTC. The V gene is TRBV20-1, the J gene TRBJ2-5; no clear D gene. The CDR3 spans 12 residues. CDR1 DFQATT and CDR2 SNEGSKA come from the germline V gene (reference sequence). V lost 3 bases and J 3 bases, leaving 8 bases between the germline ends.

CDR3 loop: CASSLERVGAQHF. The CDR3 DNA sequence: TGTGCCAGCAGCTTAGAACGGGTAGGAGCCCAGCATTTT. The V gene is TRBV7-8, the J gene TRBJ1-5; D is ambiguous. V lost 1 base and J 11 bases, leaving 12 bases between the germline ends. The CDR3 is 13 amino acids. CDR1 SGHVS and CDR2 FQNEAQ come from the germline V gene.

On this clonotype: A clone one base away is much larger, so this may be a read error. CDR3 DNA sequence: TGTGCCAGCAGGGGGGGCAGGGCCAATAATTCACCCCTCCACTTT. Residues: CASRGGRANNSPLHF. V usage is TRBV7-2 and J usage is TRBJ1-6; D might be TRBD1 (6 bases). Germline CDR1 is SGHTA and CDR2 is FQGNSA. The CDR3 is 15 amino acids. The V gene lost 6 bases and the J gene lost 5 bases, with 14 bases spanning the gap.

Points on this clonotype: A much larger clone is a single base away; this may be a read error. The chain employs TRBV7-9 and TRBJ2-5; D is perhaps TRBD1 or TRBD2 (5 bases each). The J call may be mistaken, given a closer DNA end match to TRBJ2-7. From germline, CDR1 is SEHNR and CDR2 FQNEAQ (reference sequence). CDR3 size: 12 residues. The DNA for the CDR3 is TGTGCCAGCAGCTTAGCCGGGACCGAGCAGTACTTC. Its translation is CASSLAGTEQYF.

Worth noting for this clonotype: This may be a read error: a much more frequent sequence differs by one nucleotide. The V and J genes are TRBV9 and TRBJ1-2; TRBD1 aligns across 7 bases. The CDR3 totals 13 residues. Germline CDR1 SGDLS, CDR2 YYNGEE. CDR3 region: CASGPGQRPGYTF. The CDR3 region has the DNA TGCGCCAGCGGCCCGGGACAGAGGCCTGGCTACACCTTC.

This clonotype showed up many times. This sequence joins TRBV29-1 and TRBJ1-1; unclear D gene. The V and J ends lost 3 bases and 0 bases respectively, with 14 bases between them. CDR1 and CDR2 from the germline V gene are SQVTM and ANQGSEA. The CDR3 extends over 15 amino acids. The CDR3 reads CSVEVRMGMNTEAFF. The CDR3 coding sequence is TGCAGCGTTGAGGTCAGAATGGGCATGAACACTGAAGCTTTCTTT.

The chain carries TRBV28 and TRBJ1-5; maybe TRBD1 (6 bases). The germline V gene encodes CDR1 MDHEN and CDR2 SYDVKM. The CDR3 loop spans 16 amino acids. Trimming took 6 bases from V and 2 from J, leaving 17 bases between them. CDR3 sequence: CASSPLQGNGNQPQHF. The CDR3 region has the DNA TGTGCCAGCAGCCCCTTACAGGGAAACGGCAATCAGCCCCAGCATTTT.

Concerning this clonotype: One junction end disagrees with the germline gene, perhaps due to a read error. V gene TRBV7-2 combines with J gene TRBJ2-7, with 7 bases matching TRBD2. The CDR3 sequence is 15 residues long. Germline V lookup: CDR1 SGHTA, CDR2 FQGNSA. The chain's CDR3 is CASSLVTSSSDEQYF. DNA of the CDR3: TGTGCCAGCAGCTTAGTGACTAGCAGCTCCGACGAGCAGTACTTC.

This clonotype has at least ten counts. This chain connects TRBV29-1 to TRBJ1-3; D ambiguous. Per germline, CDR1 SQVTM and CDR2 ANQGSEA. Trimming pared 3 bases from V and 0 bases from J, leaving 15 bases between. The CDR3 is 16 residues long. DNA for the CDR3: TGCAGCGTTGAGGCCCAAACAACCTACTCTGGAAACACCATATATTTT. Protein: CSVEAQTTYSGNTIYF.